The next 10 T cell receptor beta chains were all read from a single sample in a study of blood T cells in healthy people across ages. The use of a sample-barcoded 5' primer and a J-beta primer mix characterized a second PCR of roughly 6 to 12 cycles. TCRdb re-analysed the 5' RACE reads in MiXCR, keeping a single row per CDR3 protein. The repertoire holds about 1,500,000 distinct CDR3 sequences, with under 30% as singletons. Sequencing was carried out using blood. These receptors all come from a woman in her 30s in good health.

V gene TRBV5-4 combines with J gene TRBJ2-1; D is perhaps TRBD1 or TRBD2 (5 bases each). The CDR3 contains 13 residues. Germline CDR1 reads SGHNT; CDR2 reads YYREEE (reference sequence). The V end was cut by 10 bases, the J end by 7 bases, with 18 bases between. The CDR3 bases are TGTGCCGCACGTACCGGGGCAACGAATGAGCAGTTCTTC. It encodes CAARTGATNEQFF. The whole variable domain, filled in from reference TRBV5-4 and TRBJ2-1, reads ETGVTQSPTHLIKTRGQQVTLRCSSQSGHNTVSWYQQALGQGPQFIFQYYREEENGRGNFPPRFSGLQFPNYSSELNVNALELDDSALYLCAARTGATNEQFFGPGTRLTVL.

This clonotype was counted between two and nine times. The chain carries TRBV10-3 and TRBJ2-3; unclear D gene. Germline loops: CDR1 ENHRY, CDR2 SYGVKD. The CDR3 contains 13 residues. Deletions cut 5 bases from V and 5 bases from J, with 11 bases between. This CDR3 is CAISPAAGDTQYF. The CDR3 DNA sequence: TGTGCCATCAGTCCCGCGGCAGGAGATACGCAGTATTTT.

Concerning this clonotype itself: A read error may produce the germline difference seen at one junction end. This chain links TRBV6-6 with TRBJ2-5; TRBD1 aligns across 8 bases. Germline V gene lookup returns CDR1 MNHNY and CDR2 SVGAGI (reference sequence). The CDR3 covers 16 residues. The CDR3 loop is CTSSSLDRGQVETQYF. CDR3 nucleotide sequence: TGTACCAGCAGTTCCCTCGACAGGGGCCAGGTAGAGACCCAGTACTTC.

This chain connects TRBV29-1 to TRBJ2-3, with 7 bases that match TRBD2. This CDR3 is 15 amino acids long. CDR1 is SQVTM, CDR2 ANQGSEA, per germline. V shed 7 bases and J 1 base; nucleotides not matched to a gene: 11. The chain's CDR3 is CSGEGRPAGTDTQYF. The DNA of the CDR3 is TGCAGCGGGGAGGGGAGACCGGCTGGCACAGATACGCAGTATTTT.

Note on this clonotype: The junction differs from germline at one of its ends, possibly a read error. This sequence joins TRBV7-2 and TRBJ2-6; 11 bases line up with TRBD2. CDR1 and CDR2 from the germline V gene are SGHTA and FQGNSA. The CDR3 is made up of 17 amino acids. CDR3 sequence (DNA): TGTGCCAACAGCGTCTCTAGCGGGAGGCCGCAGACCAACGTCCTGACTTTC. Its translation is CANSVSSGRPQTNVLTF.

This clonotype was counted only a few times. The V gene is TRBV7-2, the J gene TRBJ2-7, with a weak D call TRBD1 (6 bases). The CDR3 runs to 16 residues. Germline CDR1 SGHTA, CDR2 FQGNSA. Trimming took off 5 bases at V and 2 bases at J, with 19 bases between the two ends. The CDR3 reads CASSMAGEVSAYEQYF. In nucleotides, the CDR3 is TGTGCCAGCAGCATGGCAGGGGAAGTTAGCGCCTACGAGCAGTACTTC.

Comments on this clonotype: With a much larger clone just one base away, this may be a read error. The CDR3 DNA follows: TGTGCCATCAGTCAGGCAGAGAATTCACCCCTCCACTTT. This translates into CAISQAENSPLHF. V and J are TRBV10-3 and TRBJ1-6; D call uncertain. This CDR3 spans 13 amino acids. Trimming removed 5 bases from V and 7 bases from J, with 9 bases in between. Per the germline V gene, CDR1 is ENHRY and CDR2 is SYGVKD.

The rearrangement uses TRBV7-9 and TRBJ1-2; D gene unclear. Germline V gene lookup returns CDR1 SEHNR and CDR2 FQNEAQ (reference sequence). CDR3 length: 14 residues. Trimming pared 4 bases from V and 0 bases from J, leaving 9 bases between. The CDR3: CASSSAETNYGYTF. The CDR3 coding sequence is TGTGCCAGCAGCTCGGCAGAGACTAACTATGGCTACACCTTC. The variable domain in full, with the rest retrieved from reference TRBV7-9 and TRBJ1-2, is DTGVSQNPRHKITKRGQNVTFRCDPISEHNRLYWYRQTLGQGPEFLTYFQNEAQLEKSRLLSDRFSAERPKGSFSTLEIQRTEQGDSAMYLCASSSAETNYGYTFGSGTRLTVV.

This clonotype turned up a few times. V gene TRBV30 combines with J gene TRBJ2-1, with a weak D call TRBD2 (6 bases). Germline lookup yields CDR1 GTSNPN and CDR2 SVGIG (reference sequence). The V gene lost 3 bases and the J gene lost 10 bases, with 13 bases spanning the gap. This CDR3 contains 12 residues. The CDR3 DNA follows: TGTGCCTGGAGCGGCGGGATTGAGGAGCAGTTCTTC. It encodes CAWSGGIEEQFF.

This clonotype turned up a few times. CDR3 in DNA: TGTGCCAGCAAACAGGAGATCTATGGCTACACCTTC. Protein sequence: CASKQEIYGYTF. The chain combines TRBV6-2 or TRBV6-3 with TRBJ1-2, with D possibly TRBD1 on 5 matching bases. The CDR3 covers 12 residues. CDR1 and CDR2 from the germline V gene are MNHEY and SVGEGT. Trimming took 7 bases from V and 4 from J, leaving 10 bases between them.